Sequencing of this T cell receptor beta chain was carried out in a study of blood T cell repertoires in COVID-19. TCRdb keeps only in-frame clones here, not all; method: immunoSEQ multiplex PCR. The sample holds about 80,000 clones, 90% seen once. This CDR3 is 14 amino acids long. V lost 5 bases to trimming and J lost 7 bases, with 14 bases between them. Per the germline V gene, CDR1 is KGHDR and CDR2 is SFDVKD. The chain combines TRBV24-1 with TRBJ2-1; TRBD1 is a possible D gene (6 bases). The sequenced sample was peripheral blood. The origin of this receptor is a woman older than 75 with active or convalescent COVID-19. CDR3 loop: CATSASGDPNEQFF. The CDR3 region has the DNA TGTGCCACCAGTGCTTCAGGGGATCCAAATGAGCAGTTCTTC.